The sequence of this T cell receptor (beta chain) was determined in a study of cytomegalovirus exposure and HLA in healthy donors. This clone was seen more than once but under ten times. The PCR contained 60 Vbeta and 13 Jbeta primers. Only in-frame clones appear in the TCRdb table, and some are missing; sequencing was by immunoSEQ multiplex PCR. The sample lists 110,000 to 150,000 clones; roughly 10% were seen once. Trimming took 3 bases from V and 2 from J, leaving 17 bases between them. Germline assignment: CDR1 LNHDA and CDR2 SQIVND (reference sequence). This CDR3 comprises 17 residues. Sample: PBMCs. The gene calls are TRBV19 and TRBJ1-5; no clear D. The sequence derives from a man aged 45 to 65 in good health and CMV-seronegative. CDR3 DNA: TGTGCCAGTAGTATTGAGGCCCCGCCCTTGGGCAATCAGCCCCAGCATTTT. It is translated as CASSIEAPPLGNQPQHF.